This T cell receptor (beta chain) was documented in a study of CD8+CD57+ T cells in acquired aplastic anemia (dated by TCRdb to the late 2010s). Broadly, across the study: Extracted DNA from sorted CD4+ and CD8+ cells averaged approximately 3.4 ug, ranging from roughly 0.2 to 30 ug. CD8+CD57+ expansion was defined as a frequency above the mean frequency observed in healthy subjects. What the work shows at the level of the full study, not this receptor alone: Patients and healthy controls showed no significant difference in CD8+ Simpson's diversity (P=0.060). Nearly 30 CD8+ CDR3 sequences were found in both patients and controls but appeared to be highly expressed in patients and within the immunodominant clones of the patients.

The patients picked for sequencing were ones in whom flow cytometry had shown an expansion of CD8+CD57+ cells. All patients had severe acquired aplastic anemia diagnosed by International Study of Aplastic Anemia and Agranulocytosis and Camitta criteria. Patients had received no therapy at the time of blood sampling. In the study, sorted CD4+ and CD8+ blood T cells from patients with severe aplastic anemia and from healthy subjects underwent deep sequencing of TCR repertoires. Patients were enrolled in the USA under clinicaltrials.gov protocols 00001620, 01623167, 00001397, 00071045, 00081523 and 00961064. Ficoll-Paque density gradient centrifugation was used to isolate peripheral blood mononuclear cells. Before DNA was extracted, CD4+ and CD8+ T cells were sorted using either FACS or magnetic beads. Genomic DNA served as template for TCR beta VDJ combination and CDR3 sequence profiling. An Illumina HiSeq 2000 was used for TCR repertoire sequencing. Processing in the source paper ran as follows. TRBV/TRBJ rearrangement plots, CDR3 size and DJ length profiles, and Simpson's diversity index were used to assess repertoires. Whichever DNA sequence was most abundant in the deep sequencing data was defined as the immunodominant clone. CDR3 amino acid sequences were screened for sharing across subjects and were compared with published repertoires and the VDJdb database. TCRdb applied fastp at Q25 and MiXCR to the public reads, then kept only in-frame beta chains. Every entry covers one CDR3 protein and lists the most common genes and DNA from its rows. TCRdb's processing, not the authors' own work, is the source of the V and J calls. For this sample there are approximately 57,000 distinct CDR3 sequences; roughly three fifths appear just once. The biggest ten clones account for roughly 15% of the sample.

CDR3 length: 16 amino acids, cysteine to phenylalanine. Only CDR3 DNA remains: 48 bases, in frame from the first base. For CDR1 and CDR2, the germline V gene (reference sequence) lists LGHDT and YNNKEL. Trimming removed 2 bases from V and 5 bases from J; the gene matches leave 6 bases unexplained. This clonotype came up many times. The antigen it recognizes is unknown. The input lacks base qualities; no much larger clone sits a single base away. The TCR was taken from a human donor with aplastic anemia. The sequenced sample was sorted CD4+, CD8+, or CD8+CD57+ T cells (not recorded which) from PBMCs. The rearrangement combines TRBV3-1 with TRBJ1-4; 9 bases in between match TRBD1. CDR3 reads: CASSQKTGTGNEKLFF. In nucleotides, the sequence is TGTGCCAGCAGCCAAAAAACCGGGACAGGGAATGAAAAACTGTTTTTT.